This T cell receptor beta chain was identified in a study of blood T cell repertoires in COVID-19. Produced via immunoSEQ multiplex PCR; TCRdb's table is partial and in-frame only. The sample carries roughly 330,000 clones, more than 75% recorded once. V was pared by 4 bases and J by 0 bases, with 4 bases between. This CDR3 contains 11 residues. CDR1 is SQVTM, CDR2 ANQGSEA, per germline. This chain joins TRBV29-1 and TRBJ2-7; no firm D call. Sequenced sample: PBMCs or T cells enriched from blood (not recorded which). The receptor's source is a woman aged 30 to 39 who had recovered from COVID-19. The CDR3 sequence is CSVGSSYEQYF. CDR3 DNA: TGCAGCGTTGGCAGCTCCTACGAGCAGTACTTC.